The 32 T cell receptor beta chains given below trace back to one sample, sequenced in a study of cytomegalovirus exposure and HLA in healthy donors. Researchers ran the PCR with 60 Vbeta and 13 Jbeta primers. Sequencing was performed with immunoSEQ multiplex PCR; in TCRdb, only in-frame clones are kept and a portion is missing. The sample yields about 60,000 clones, 80% seen once. Sequencing was performed on PBMCs. The receptors originated from a woman in her thirties in good health and CMV-seronegative.

The J gene is TRBJ2-7, the V gene TRBV29-1; 8 nucleotides line up with TRBD2. Germline V CDR1 and CDR2: SQVTM, ANQGSEA. This CDR3 region has 13 residues. V lost 5 bases and J lost 4; bases outside the gene matches: 7. This chain's CDR3 is CSVHSGLGYEQYF. For the CDR3, the DNA is TGCAGCGTTCATTCGGGACTAGGTTACGAGCAGTACTTC.

The chain is built from TRBV7-9 and TRBJ1-2, with 8 bases fitting TRBD1. V shed 5 bases, J shed 4 bases, and the junction held 6 bases outside the gene matches. The CDR3 contains 14 residues. Germline V lookup: CDR1 SEHNR, CDR2 FQNEAQ (reference sequence). CDR3 coding DNA: TGTGCCAGCAGCCCCGGACAGGGAGCCTATGGCTACACCTTC. This encodes CASSPGQGAYGYTF.

V gene TRBV4-2 combines with J gene TRBJ1-1; D ambiguous. The V gene lost 4 bases and the J gene lost 5 bases, with 20 bases spanning the gap. CDR1 and CDR2 from the germline V gene are LGHNA and YNFKEQ. The CDR3 covers 16 residues. CDR3 region: CASSPPASRPRTEAFF. In DNA, the CDR3 is TGTGCCAGCAGCCCTCCGGCCTCCCGGCCGAGGACTGAAGCTTTCTTT.

V and J are TRBV28 and TRBJ1-2, with D perhaps matching TRBD1 (6 bases). V was cut by 4 bases and J by 2 bases, with 14 bases left in between. The CDR3 totals 15 residues. From germline, CDR1 is MDHEN and CDR2 SYDVKM. CDR3 coding DNA: TGTGCCAGCAGTTCGGGACACACAAAAAACTATGGCTACACCTTC. Protein product: CASSSGHTKNYGYTF.

The genes are TRBV6-5 and TRBJ1-2; unclear D gene. The CDR3 sequence is 13 residues long. Germline assignment: CDR1 MNHEY and CDR2 SVGAGI. V shed 7 bases and J shed 0 bases, with 9 bases lying between them. In DNA form, the CDR3 reads TGTGCCAGCATCCGAGGCGCTAACTATGGCTACACCTTC. Translated: CASIRGANYGYTF.

This chain links TRBV6-5 with TRBJ1-1, with 7 bases matching TRBD1. Germline lookup yields CDR1 MNHEY and CDR2 SVGAGI. The CDR3 sequence is 15 residues long. The V and J ends lost 5 bases and 0 bases, in that order; junction bases with no gene match: 6. The CDR3 spells CASSGDRAMNTEAFF. The DNA for the CDR3 is TGTGCCAGCAGTGGCGACAGGGCAATGAACACTGAAGCTTTCTTT.

This clone showed up many times. The V call is TRBV28, the J call TRBJ2-3, with 7 bases identical to TRBD2. Germline CDR1 reads MDHEN; CDR2 reads SYDVKM. After removal of 2 bases from V and 6 bases from J, the junction contained 5 bases not matched to a gene. The CDR3 spans 14 residues. The CDR3 loop is CASSLAGAGDTQYF. CDR3 nucleotides: TGTGCCAGCAGTTTAGCGGGAGCGGGGGATACGCAGTATTTT. The full variable domain, rest sourced from reference TRBV28 and TRBJ2-3, is DVKVTQSSRYLVKRTGEKVFLECVQDMDHENMFWYRQDPGLGLRLIYFSYDVKMKEKGDIPEGYSVSREKKERFSLILESASTNQTSMYLCASSLAGAGDTQYFGPGTRLTVL.

J is TRBJ2-7 and V is TRBV29-1, with TRBD2 as a possible D gene (6 bases). V lost 5 bases and J lost 0, with 11 bases in between. CDR3 length equals 13 residues. Per the germline V gene, CDR1 is SQVTM and CDR2 is ANQGSEA. CDR3 amino acids: CSVRGRSSYEQYF. CDR3 DNA: TGCAGCGTTCGGGGGAGGAGCTCCTACGAGCAGTACTTC.

A few counts support this clone. The chain has TRBV6-5 and TRBJ2-5, with D tentatively TRBD2 (7 bases). CDR1 is MNHEY and CDR2 is SVGAGI in the germline V gene. The CDR3 runs to 14 residues. V was shortened by 8 bases and J by 0 bases, with 13 bases between the two germline ends. The CDR3 DNA reads TGTGCCAGCGGGACGCGGGGGCACCAAGAGACCCAGTACTTC. Encoded protein: CASGTRGHQETQYF.

This sequence joins TRBV6-5 and TRBJ2-5; the match to TRBD2 covers 12 bases. CDR1 and CDR2 from the germline V gene are MNHEY and SVGAGI. The CDR3 contains 14 residues. Trimming removed 6 bases from V and 4 bases from J; junction bases left unmatched: 3. The CDR3 DNA reads as TGTGCCAGCAGCCCGGGACTAGCGGGAGAGACCCAGTACTTC. Translated: CASSPGLAGETQYF.

The chain has TRBV11-3 and TRBJ2-7, with TRBD2 as a possible D gene (5 bases). Trimming stripped 5 bases from V and 3 bases from J, with 11 bases between. The germline V gene encodes CDR1 SGHNT and CDR2 YENEEA. The CDR3 totals 13 residues. CDR3: CASSAGLGYEQYF. CDR3 nucleotides: TGTGCCAGCAGCGCCGGACTTGGCTACGAGCAGTACTTC. The full variable domain, completed using reference TRBV11-3 and TRBJ2-7, is EAGVVQSPRYKIIEKKQPVAFWCNPISGHNTLYWYLQNLGQGPELLIRYENEEAVDDSQLPKDRFSAERLKGVDSTLKIQPAELGDSAVYLCASSAGLGYEQYFGPGTRLTVT.

The V gene is TRBV7-6, the J gene TRBJ2-3, with D possibly matching TRBD2 (6 bases). The CDR3 runs to 14 residues. V was trimmed by 4 bases and J by 2 bases, leaving 10 bases between them. In germline, CDR1 is SGHVS, CDR2 FNYEAQ. CDR3 coding DNA: TGTGCCAGCAGCTCCCGGGGGAACACAGATACGCAGTATTTT. Amino acid sequence: CASSSRGNTDTQYF.

The J gene is TRBJ2-4, the V gene TRBV6-1; 10 positions match TRBD1. Trimming at V came to 6 bases and at J to 9 bases, leaving 11 bases not matched to a gene. This CDR3 is built from 15 residues. Germline CDR1 reads MNHNS; CDR2 reads SASEGT. This chain's CDR3 is CASRSPGQGKVIQYF. The CDR3 DNA is TGTGCCAGCAGATCCCCGGGACAGGGGAAGGTCATTCAGTACTTC.

The chain links TRBV19 to TRBJ2-6, with D perhaps matching TRBD1 (6 bases). There are 14 residues in the CDR3. The V and J ends lost 5 bases and 4 bases respectively, with 9 bases between them. Germline CDR1 is LNHDA and CDR2 is SQIVND (reference sequence). The CDR3 sequence is CASSATGGANVLTF. Here the CDR3 DNA reads TGTGCCAGTAGTGCCACAGGGGGGGCCAACGTCCTGACTTTC.

The J gene is TRBJ2-1, the V gene TRBV5-4; 7 bases match TRBD1. Germline V CDR1 and CDR2: SGHNT, YYREEE (reference sequence). The CDR3 is made up of 13 amino acids. The J segment lost 3 bases and the V segment lost 3 bases, leaving 0 bases of the junction unmatched. CDR3 amino acids: CASSSGGYNEQFF. The CDR3 nucleotides are TGTGCCAGCAGCTCAGGGGGCTACAATGAGCAGTTCTTC.

The DNA for the CDR3 is TGTGCCTGGAGTATGACAGGGGATCCCTATGGCTACACCTTC. The encoded protein is CAWSMTGDPYGYTF. V and J are TRBV30 and TRBJ1-2, with TRBD1 matching over 8 bases. CDR3 size: 14 residues. J lost 4 bases, V lost 2 bases, and 6 bases had no gene match. From germline, CDR1 is GTSNPN and CDR2 SVGIG (reference sequence).

V and J are TRBV5-1 and TRBJ1-1; 7 bases line up with TRBD1. The trim removed 4 bases at V and 6 bases at J, leaving 3 bases unmatched. Germline CDR1 SGHRS, CDR2 YFSETQ. The CDR3 length is 12 residues. CDR3 loop: CASSRQGSEAFF. The CDR3 bases are TGCGCCAGCAGCAGACAGGGATCTGAAGCTTTCTTT. Full variable domain (rest looked up from reference TRBV5-1 and TRBJ1-1): KAGVTQTPRYLIKTRGQQVTLSCSPISGHRSVSWYQQTPGQGLQFLFEYFSETQRNKGNFPGRFSGRQFSNSRSEMNVSTLELGDSALYLCASSRQGSEAFFGQGTRLTVV.

The chain uses TRBV28 and TRBJ1-2; weak D call: TRBD1 (5 bases). Germline-derived CDR1 and CDR2 are MDHEN and SYDVKM. The CDR3 is 13 amino acids. Trimming removed 10 bases at V and 1 base at J, with 13 bases between. CDR3: CATLQDLNYGYTF. CDR3 nucleotides: TGTGCCACCTTACAGGACCTTAACTATGGCTACACCTTC.

The rearrangement joins TRBV10-1 to TRBJ2-5, with D unclear. Germline loops: CDR1 WNHNN, CDR2 SYGVQD (reference sequence). The CDR3 spans 13 residues. The V end was cut by 3 bases, the J end by 3 bases, with 8 bases between. This chain's CDR3 is CASSDYREETQYF. The DNA of the CDR3 is TGCGCCAGCAGTGATTACAGAGAAGAGACCCAGTACTTC.

V and J are TRBV18 and TRBJ2-7; 9 nucleotides agree with TRBD2. Germline CDR1 is KGHSH and CDR2 is LQKENI. The CDR3 is 15 residues long. V dropped 5 bases and J dropped 6; count of bases not matched to a gene: 11. CDR3 coding DNA: TGTGCCAGCTCAGGCCTGGCTAGCGGGGTTTCCGAGCAGTACTTC. Amino acid sequence: CASSGLASGVSEQYF.

The chain joins TRBV29-1 to TRBJ1-1; 7 positions match TRBD1. The CDR3 runs to 10 residues. With V trimmed by 5 bases and J by 6 bases, 0 bases remained unmatched. Germline V gene data show CDR1 as SQVTM and CDR2 as ANQGSEA. The CDR3 is CSVQGAEAFF. In DNA form, the CDR3 reads TGCAGCGTTCAGGGGGCTGAAGCTTTCTTT.

The chain is built from TRBV18 and TRBJ1-6, with D possibly matching TRBD1 (6 bases). Germline loops: CDR1 KGHSH, CDR2 LQKENI. V lost 3 bases, J lost 3 bases, and 9 bases lay in between. The CDR3 spans 15 residues. CDR3 residues: CASSPLDSYNSPLHF. The CDR3 DNA is TGTGCCAGCTCACCGTTGGACAGCTATAATTCACCCCTCCACTTT. The full variable domain, in which reference TRBV18 and TRBJ1-6 provide the parts outside the CDR3, is NAGVMQNPRHLVRRRGQEARLRCSPMKGHSHVYWYRQLPEEGLKFMVYLQKENIIDESGMPKERFSAEFPKEGPSILRIQQVVRGDSAAYFCASSPLDSYNSPLHFGNGTRLTVT.

Worth noting for this clone: At the DNA level, this CDR3 is encoded by other sequences in the same sample as well. The chain employs TRBV5-1 and TRBJ1-1, with D perhaps TRBD1 (5 bases). V was trimmed by 0 bases and J by 1 base, leaving 7 bases between them. Germline CDR1 SGHRS, CDR2 YFSETQ. The CDR3 is 14 residues long. CDR3 sequence reads: CASSLAGGNTEAFF. The DNA for the CDR3 is TGCGCCAGCAGCTTGGCCGGGGGGAACACTGAAGCTTTCTTT.

V usage is TRBV5-1 and J usage is TRBJ2-3; TRBD1 is a possible D gene (6 bases). Deletions cut 4 bases from V and 0 bases from J, with 15 bases between. CDR3 length: 16 residues. Looked up from germline, CDR1 is SGHRS and CDR2 is YFSETQ. The CDR3 sequence is CASSPYTGPSTDTQYF. DNA of the CDR3: TGCGCCAGCAGCCCCTACACAGGGCCAAGCACAGATACGCAGTATTTT. Filled out from reference TRBV5-1 and TRBJ2-3, the complete variable domain reads KAGVTQTPRYLIKTRGQQVTLSCSPISGHRSVSWYQQTPGQGLQFLFEYFSETQRNKGNFPGRFSGRQFSNSRSEMNVSTLELGDSALYLCASSPYTGPSTDTQYFGPGTRLTVL.

The V gene is TRBV2, the J gene TRBJ1-2; D remains ambiguous. Per germline, CDR1 SNHLY and CDR2 FYNNEI. The CDR3 has 16 amino acids. With 1 base removed from V and 2 bases from J, the gap between germline ends came to 14 bases. CDR3 in amino acids: CASSEGHSMSNYGYTF. For the CDR3, the DNA is TGTGCCAGCAGTGAAGGCCATAGTATGTCAAACTATGGCTACACCTTC.

The chain couples TRBV21-1 to TRBJ1-5; the table's TRBD1 call for D was not verified on the DNA. TRBV21-1 is designated a pseudogene. This CDR3 comprises 13 residues. This CDR3 reads CASSHKSNQPQHF. As DNA, the CDR3 is TGTGCCAGCAGCCACAAGAGCAATCAGCCCCAGCATTTT.

The gene calls are TRBV7-8 and TRBJ1-4, with no clear D. Trimming took off 5 bases at V and 0 bases at J, with 10 bases between the two ends. CDR1 is SGHVS and CDR2 is FQNEAQ in the germline V gene. This CDR3 is built from 15 residues. The CDR3 nucleotides are TGTGCCAGCAGCCCGTTTCCCGCAACTAATGAAAAACTGTTTTTT. Translated, it gives CASSPFPATNEKLFF.

V and J are TRBV6-5 and TRBJ1-2, with 7 bases that match TRBD1. Unmatched junction bases numbered 8, after V lost 5 bases and J lost 5 bases. From germline, CDR1 is MNHEY and CDR2 SVGAGI. This CDR3 is built from 14 residues. The CDR3 region is CASSQIDRVYGYTF. CDR3 in DNA: TGTGCCAGCAGTCAAATCGACAGGGTATATGGCTACACCTTC.

This rearrangement joins TRBV6-5 to TRBJ2-5; 7 nucleotides line up with TRBD1. Trimming removed 6 bases from V and 3 bases from J; junction bases left unmatched: 7. This CDR3 region has 14 residues. Germline lookup yields CDR1 MNHEY and CDR2 SVGAGI. Here the CDR3 DNA reads TGTGCCAGCAGCCAGGGGGACACTAAAGAGACCCAGTACTTC. It translates to CASSQGDTKETQYF.

The rearrangement joins TRBV6-4 to TRBJ1-3, with TRBD1 matching over 7 bases. The CDR3 runs 14 residues. Germline CDR1 is MRHNA and CDR2 is SNTAGT. V was clipped by 9 bases and J by 5 bases; unmatched bases: 10. The CDR3 nucleotides read TGTGCCAGTACCCGGGACAGCGAGAGAAACACCATATATTTT. It yields the protein CASTRDSERNTIYF.

The chain employs TRBV4-1 and TRBJ1-2; 9 bases are shared with TRBD1. V lost 4 bases, J lost 1 base, and 7 bases stayed unmatched. The germline CDR1 and CDR2 sequences are MGHRA and YSYEKL. The CDR3 totals 16 residues. For the CDR3, the DNA is TGCGCCAGCAGCCCCACGGACAGGGGCTTTAACTATGGCTACACCTTC. It specifies CASSPTDRGFNYGYTF.

A few counts support this clone. The J gene is TRBJ1-2, the V gene TRBV6-6, with D maybe TRBD1 (5 bases). Germline CDR1 is MNHNY and CDR2 is SVGAGI (reference sequence). The CDR3 has 14 residues. V was shortened by 5 bases and J by 4 bases, with 14 bases between the two germline ends. The CDR3 sequence: CASSASGTAYGYTF. CDR3 coding DNA: TGTGCCAGCAGTGCCTCCGGGACTGCCTATGGCTACACCTTC.